These T cell receptor beta chains were read from a single sample in a study of shared clonotypes between healthy human individuals. Some clones are missing from TCRdb's copy, which holds only in-frame ones; the method was immunoSEQ multiplex PCR. The table has some 1 million clones, about 77% seen once; the top ten hold about 1.5%. Sequenced input: memory CD4+ T cells sorted from blood. These receptors came from a man between 18 and 29 years old in good health. Both conserved end residues are trimmed from each CDR3.

v_gene,j_gene,CDR3aa
TRBV4-2,TRBJ1-1,ASSQQLGPEAF
TRBV5-6,TRBJ2-3,ASAGERTDTQY
TRBV5-5,TRBJ2-7,ASSGTGGYEQY
TRBV2,TRBJ1-2,ASLEGGHGYT
TRBV10-2,TRBJ2-4,ASSEPGRGIQY
TRBV10-3,TRBJ1-1,AISEAGVVTSEAF
TRBV19,TRBJ2-3,ASSSTFGDTQY
TRBV11-2,TRBJ2-2,ASSLRDSNTGELF
TRBV2,TRBJ2-3,ASSESWSTDTQY
TRBV5-6,TRBJ1-2,ASSLVGGPTNYGYT
TRBV6-1,TRBJ1-1,ASSETGSEAF
TRBV18,TRBJ2-5,ASSPLGTGLQETQY
TRBV6-6,TRBJ1-5,AARDSNNQPQH
TRBV10-1,TRBJ2-3,ASSDEPQVRTDTQY
TRBV6-5,TRBJ2-5,ASRDTGPRETQY
TRBV9,TRBJ2-3,ASSARASGTIHTDTQY
TRBV5-4,TRBJ1-5,ASSLGVDQPQH
TRBV7-9,TRBJ2-1,ASSLWGQGVGNEQF
TRBV5-1,TRBJ2-3,ASSDVTSTDTQY
TRBV29-1,TRBJ1-4,SARQGAEKLF
TRBV19,TRBJ2-7,ASSLLLGRGYEQY